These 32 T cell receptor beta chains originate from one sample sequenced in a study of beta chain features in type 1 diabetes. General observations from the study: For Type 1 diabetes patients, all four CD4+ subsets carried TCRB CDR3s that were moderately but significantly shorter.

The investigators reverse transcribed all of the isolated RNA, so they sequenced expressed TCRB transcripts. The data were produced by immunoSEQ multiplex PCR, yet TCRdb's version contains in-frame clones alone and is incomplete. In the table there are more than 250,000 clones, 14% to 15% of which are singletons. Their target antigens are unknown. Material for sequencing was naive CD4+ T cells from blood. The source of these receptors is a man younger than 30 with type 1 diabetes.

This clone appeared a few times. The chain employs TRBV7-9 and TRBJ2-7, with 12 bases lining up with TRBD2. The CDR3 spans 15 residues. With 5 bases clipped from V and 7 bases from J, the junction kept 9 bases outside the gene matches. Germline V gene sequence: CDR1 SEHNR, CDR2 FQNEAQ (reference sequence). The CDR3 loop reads CASSPRLAGEGEQYF. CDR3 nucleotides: TGTGCCAGCAGCCCGAGACTAGCGGGAGAGGGGGAGCAGTACTTC.

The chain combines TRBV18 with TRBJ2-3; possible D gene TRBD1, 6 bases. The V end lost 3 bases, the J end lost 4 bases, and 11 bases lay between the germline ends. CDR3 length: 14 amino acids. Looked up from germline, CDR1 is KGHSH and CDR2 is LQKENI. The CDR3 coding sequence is TGTGCCAGCTCACCCGGGGCAGGGGCAGATACGCAGTATTTT. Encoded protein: CASSPGAGADTQYF.

The CDR3 loop reads CASSDQGGNTEAFF. Written as DNA, the CDR3 is TGTGCCAGCAGTGATCAGGGGGGAAACACTGAAGCTTTCTTT. The chain carries TRBV6-4 and TRBJ1-1; TRBD1 aligns across 7 bases. CDR3 length: 14 residues. Germline values: CDR1 MRHNA, CDR2 SNTAGT. V lost 3 bases to trimming and J lost 2 bases; unmatched junction nucleotides: 3.

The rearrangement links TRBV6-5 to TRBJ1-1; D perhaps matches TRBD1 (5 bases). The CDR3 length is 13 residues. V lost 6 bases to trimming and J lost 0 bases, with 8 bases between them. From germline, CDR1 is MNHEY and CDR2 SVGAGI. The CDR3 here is CASSRGMNTEAFF. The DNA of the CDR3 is TGTGCCAGCAGCCGGGGGATGAACACTGAAGCTTTCTTT.

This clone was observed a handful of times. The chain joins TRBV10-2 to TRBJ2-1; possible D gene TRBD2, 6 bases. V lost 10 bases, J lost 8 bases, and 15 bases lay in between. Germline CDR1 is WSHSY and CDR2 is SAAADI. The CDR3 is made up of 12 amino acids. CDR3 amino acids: CATSRRGDEQFF. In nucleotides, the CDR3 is TGCGCCACCAGCCGGCGGGGCGATGAGCAGTTCTTC.

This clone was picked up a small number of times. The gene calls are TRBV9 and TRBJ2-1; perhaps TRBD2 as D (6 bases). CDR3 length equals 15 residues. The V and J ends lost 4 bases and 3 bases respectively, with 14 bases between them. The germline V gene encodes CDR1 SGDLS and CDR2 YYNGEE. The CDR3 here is CASSPLPGGYNEQFF. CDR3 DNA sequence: TGTGCCAGCAGCCCACTCCCCGGGGGCTACAATGAGCAGTTCTTC.

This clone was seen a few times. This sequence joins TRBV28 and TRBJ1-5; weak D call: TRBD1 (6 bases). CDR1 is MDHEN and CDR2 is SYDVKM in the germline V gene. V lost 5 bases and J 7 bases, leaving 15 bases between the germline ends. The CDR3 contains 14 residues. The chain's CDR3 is CASSLYRVQQPQHF. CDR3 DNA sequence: TGTGCCAGCAGTCTCTACAGGGTCCAGCAGCCCCAGCATTTT.

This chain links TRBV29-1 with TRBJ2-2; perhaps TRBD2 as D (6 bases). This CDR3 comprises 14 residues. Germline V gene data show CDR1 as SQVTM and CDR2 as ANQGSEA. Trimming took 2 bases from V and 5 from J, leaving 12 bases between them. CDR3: CSVELDYYTGELFF. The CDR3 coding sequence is TGCAGCGTTGAATTGGACTACTATACCGGGGAGCTGTTTTTT.

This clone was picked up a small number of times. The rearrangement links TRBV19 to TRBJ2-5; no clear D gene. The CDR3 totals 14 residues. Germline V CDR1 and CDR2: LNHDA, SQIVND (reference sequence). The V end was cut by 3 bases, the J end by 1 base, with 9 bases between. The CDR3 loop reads CASSMKTSQETQYF. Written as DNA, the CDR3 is TGTGCCAGTAGTATGAAGACTTCCCAAGAGACCCAGTACTTC.

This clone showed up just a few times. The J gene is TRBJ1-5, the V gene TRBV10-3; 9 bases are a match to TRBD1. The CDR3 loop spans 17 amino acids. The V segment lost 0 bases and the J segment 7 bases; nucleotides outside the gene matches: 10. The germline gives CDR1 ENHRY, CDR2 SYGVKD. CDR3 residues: CAISESTFRDREQPQHF. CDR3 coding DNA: TGTGCCATCAGTGAGTCCACATTCCGGGACAGGGAGCAGCCCCAGCATTTT.

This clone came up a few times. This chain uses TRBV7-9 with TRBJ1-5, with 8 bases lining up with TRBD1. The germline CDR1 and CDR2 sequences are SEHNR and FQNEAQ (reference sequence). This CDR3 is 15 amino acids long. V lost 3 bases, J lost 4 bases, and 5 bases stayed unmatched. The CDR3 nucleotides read TGTGCCAGCAGCTTGGGCAGGGGGCCGAATCAGCCCCAGCATTTT. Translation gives CASSLGRGPNQPQHF. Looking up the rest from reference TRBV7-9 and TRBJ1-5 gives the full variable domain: DTGVSQNPRHKITKRGQNVTFRCDPISEHNRLYWYRQTLGQGPEFLTYFQNEAQLEKSRLLSDRFSAERPKGSFSTLEIQRTEQGDSAMYLCASSLGRGPNQPQHFGDGTRLSIL.

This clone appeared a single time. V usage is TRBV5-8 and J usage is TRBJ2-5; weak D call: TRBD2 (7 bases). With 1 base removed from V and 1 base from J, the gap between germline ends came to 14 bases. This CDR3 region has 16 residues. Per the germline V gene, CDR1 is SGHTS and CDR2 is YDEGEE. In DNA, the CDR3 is TGTGCCAGCAGCTTGTCGGGGAGGGGGTTCCAAGAGACCCAGTACTTC. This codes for CASSLSGRGFQETQYF.

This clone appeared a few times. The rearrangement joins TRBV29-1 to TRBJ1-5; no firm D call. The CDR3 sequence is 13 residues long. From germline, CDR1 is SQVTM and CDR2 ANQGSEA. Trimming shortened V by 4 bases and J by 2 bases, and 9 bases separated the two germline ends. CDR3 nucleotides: TGCAGCGTTGGAAGAGGAGGCAATCAGCCCCAGCATTTT. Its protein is CSVGRGGNQPQHF. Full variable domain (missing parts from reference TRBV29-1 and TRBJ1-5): SAVISQKPSRDICQRGTSLTIQCQVDSQVTMMFWYRQQPGQSLTLIATANQGSEATYESGFVIDKFPISRPNLTFSTLTVSNMSPEDSSIYLCSVGRGGNQPQHFGDGTRLSIL.

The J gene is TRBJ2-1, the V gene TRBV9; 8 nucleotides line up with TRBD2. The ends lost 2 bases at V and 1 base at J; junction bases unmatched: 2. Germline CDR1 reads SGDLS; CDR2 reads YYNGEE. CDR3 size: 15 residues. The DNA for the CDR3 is TGTGCCAGCAGCGTCAGCGGGGGTTCCTACAATGAGCAGTTCTTC. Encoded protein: CASSVSGGSYNEQFF.

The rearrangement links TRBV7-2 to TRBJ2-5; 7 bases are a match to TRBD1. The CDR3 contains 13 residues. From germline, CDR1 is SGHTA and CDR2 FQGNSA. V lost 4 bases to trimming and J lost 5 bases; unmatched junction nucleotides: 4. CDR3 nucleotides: TGTGCCAGCAGCTACAGGGGATGGGAGACCCAGTACTTC. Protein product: CASSYRGWETQYF.

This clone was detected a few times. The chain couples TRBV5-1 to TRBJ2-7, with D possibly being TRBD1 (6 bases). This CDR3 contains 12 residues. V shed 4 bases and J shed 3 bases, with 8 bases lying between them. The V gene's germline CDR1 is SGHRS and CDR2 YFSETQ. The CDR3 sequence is CASSRDNYEQYF. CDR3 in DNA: TGCGCCAGCAGCAGGGACAACTACGAGCAGTACTTC.

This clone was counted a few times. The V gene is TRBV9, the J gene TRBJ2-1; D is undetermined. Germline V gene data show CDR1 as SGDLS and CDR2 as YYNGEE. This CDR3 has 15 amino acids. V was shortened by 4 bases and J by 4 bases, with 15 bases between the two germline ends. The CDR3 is CASSPIGDSYNEQFF. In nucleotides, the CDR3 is TGTGCCAGCAGCCCGATCGGTGATTCGTACAATGAGCAGTTCTTC.

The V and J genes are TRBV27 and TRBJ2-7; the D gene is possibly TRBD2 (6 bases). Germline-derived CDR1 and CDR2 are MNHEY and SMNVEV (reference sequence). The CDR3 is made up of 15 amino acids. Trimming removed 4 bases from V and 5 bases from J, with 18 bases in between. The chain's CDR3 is CASSSRDFTKHEQYF. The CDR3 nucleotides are TGTGCCAGCAGTTCCCGGGACTTTACGAAACACGAGCAGTACTTC.

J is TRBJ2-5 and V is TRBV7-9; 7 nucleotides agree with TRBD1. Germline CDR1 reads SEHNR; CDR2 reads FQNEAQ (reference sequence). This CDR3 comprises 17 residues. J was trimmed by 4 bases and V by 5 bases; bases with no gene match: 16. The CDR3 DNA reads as TGTGCCAGCAGCCAACAGGGGAGCGCCCGGGTGGGAGAGACCCAGTACTTC. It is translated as CASSQQGSARVGETQYF.

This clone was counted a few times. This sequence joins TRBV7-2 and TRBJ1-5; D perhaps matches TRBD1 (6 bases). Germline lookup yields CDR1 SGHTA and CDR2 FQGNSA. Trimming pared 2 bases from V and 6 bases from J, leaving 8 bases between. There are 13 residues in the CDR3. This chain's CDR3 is CASSLRQAQPQHF. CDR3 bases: TGTGCCAGCAGCTTACGACAGGCTCAGCCCCAGCATTTT. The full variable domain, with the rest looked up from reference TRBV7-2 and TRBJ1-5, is GAGVSQSPSNKVTEKGKDVELRCDPISGHTALYWYRQSLGQGLEFLIYFQGNSAPDKSGLPSDRFSAERTGGSVSTLTIQRTQQEDSAVYLCASSLRQAQPQHFGDGTRLSIL.

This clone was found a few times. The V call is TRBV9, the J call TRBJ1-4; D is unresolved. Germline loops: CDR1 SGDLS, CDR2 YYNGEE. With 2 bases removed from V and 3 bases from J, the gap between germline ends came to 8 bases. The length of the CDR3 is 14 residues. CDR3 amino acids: CASSVGVANEKLFF. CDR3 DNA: TGTGCCAGCAGCGTGGGCGTGGCTAATGAAAAACTGTTTTTT.

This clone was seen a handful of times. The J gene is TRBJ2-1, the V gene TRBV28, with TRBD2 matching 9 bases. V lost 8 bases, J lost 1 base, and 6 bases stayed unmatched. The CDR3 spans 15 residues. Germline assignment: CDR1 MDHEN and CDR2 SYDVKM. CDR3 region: CASWAGGQSYNEQFF. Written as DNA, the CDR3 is TGTGCCAGCTGGGCGGGGGGGCAATCCTACAATGAGCAGTTCTTC.

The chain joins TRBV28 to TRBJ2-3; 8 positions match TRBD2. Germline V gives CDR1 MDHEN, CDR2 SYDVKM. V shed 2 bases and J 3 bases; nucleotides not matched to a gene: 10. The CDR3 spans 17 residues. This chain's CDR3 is CASSLRGLGGRTDTQYF. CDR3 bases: TGTGCCAGCAGTTTACGGGGTCTAGGCGGGAGGACAGATACGCAGTATTTT.

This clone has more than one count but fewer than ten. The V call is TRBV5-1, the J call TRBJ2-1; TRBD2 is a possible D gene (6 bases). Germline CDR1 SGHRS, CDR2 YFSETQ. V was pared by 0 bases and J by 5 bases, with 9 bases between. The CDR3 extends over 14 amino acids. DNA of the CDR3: TGCGCCAGCAGCTTGGCCGGGGGTGACAATGAGCAGTTCTTC. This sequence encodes CASSLAGGDNEQFF.

CDR3 in amino acids: CASSVRRGVYNEQFF. The CDR3 DNA reads as TGTGCCAGCTCCGTACGGCGGGGGGTATACAATGAGCAGTTCTTC. The chain is built from TRBV7-2 and TRBJ2-1, with TRBD2 matching 8 bases. Germline assignment: CDR1 SGHTA and CDR2 FQGNSA. Trimming removed 8 bases from V and 4 bases from J; junction bases left unmatched: 10. The CDR3 runs 15 residues.

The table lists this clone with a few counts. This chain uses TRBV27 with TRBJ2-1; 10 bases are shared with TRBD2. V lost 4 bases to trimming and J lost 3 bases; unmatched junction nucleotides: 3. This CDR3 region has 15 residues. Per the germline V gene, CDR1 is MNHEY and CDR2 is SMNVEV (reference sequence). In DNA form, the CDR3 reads TGTGCCAGCAGTTCCGCTAGCGGGGGCTACAATGAGCAGTTCTTC. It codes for CASSSASGGYNEQFF.

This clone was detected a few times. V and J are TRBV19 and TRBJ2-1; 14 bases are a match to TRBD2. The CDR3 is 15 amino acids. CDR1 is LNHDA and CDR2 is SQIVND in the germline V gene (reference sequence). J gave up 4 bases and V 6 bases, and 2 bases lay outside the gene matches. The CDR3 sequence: CASRWTSGGYNEQFF. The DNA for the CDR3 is TGTGCCAGTAGATGGACTAGCGGGGGGTACAATGAGCAGTTCTTC.

The CDR3 spells CASSQGSGSGSYNSPLHF. The CDR3 coding sequence is TGCGCCAGCAGCCAAGGGTCAGGGTCTGGCTCCTATAATTCACCCCTCCACTTT. The V call is TRBV4-3, the J call TRBJ1-6; perhaps TRBD1 as D (5 bases). CDR3 length equals 18 residues. V shed 1 base and J shed 0 bases, with 13 bases lying between them. Germline loops: CDR1 LGHNA, CDR2 YSLEER.

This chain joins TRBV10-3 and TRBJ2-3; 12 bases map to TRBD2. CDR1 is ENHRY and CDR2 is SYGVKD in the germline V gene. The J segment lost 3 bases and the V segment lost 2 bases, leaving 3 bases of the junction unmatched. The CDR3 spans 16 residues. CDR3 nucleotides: TGTGCCATCAGTGAGCGGCTAGCGGGAGGGACAGATACGCAGTATTTT. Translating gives CAISERLAGGTDTQYF.

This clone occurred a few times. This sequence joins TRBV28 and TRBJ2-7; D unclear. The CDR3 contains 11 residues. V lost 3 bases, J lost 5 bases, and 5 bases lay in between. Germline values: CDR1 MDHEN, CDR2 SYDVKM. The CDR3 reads CASSFYDEQYF. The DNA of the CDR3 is TGTGCCAGCAGTTTTTATGACGAGCAGTACTTC.

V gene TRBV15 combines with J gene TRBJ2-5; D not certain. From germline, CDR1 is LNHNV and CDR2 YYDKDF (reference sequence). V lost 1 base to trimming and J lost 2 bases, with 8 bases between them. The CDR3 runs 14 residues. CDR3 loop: CATSRAQQQETQYF. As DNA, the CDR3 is TGTGCCACCAGCAGAGCGCAACAACAAGAGACCCAGTACTTC.

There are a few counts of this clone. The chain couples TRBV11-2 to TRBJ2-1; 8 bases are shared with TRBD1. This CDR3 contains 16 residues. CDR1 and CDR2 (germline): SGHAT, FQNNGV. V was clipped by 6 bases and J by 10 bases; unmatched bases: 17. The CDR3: CASSYTGTGPLGEQFF. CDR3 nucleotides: TGTGCCAGCAGTTACACCGGGACAGGTCCCCTCGGGGAGCAGTTCTTC.